Below are 9 T cell receptor beta chains sequenced from a single sample in a study of blood T cells in healthy people across ages. Combining a sample-barcoded 5' primer with a J-beta primer mix, a second PCR ran for about 6 to 11 cycles. TCRdb reprocessed the 5' RACE reads with MiXCR, giving one entry per CDR3 protein. This sample has around 320,000 distinct CDR3 sequences, with roughly a quarter found just once. Sequenced: blood. The source of these receptors is a woman in her 70s in good health.

This sequence joins TRBV27 and TRBJ2-5, with 8 bases lining up with TRBD2. The J call is in doubt because the DNA end fits TRBJ2-7 better. The CDR3 runs 14 residues. Per germline, CDR1 MNHEY and CDR2 SMNVEV (reference sequence). The chain's CDR3 is CASSWESGSYEQYF. For the CDR3, the DNA is TGTGCCAGCAGTTGGGAAAGCGGGAGCTACGAGCAGTACTTC.

This clonotype occurred a few times. Mismatch with germline at one junction end may stem from a read error. This chain uses TRBV27 with TRBJ2-5; tentative D call: TRBD2 (6 bases). Germline V CDR1 and CDR2: MNHEY, SMNVEV (reference sequence). The CDR3 runs 13 residues. As DNA, the CDR3 is TGTGCCAGCAGCCCGAGCGCAGGGATTCGGGAGTTCTTC. Amino acids: CASSPSAGIREFF.

On this clonotype itself: Mismatch with germline at one junction end may stem from a read error. This sequence joins TRBV6-1 and TRBJ2-7, with TRBD2 matching 11 bases. CDR1 MNHNS and CDR2 SASEGT come from the germline V gene. There are 15 residues in the CDR3. This CDR3 is CASRVTSGTYNERFF. In DNA form, the CDR3 reads TGTGCCAGCAGAGTGACTAGCGGGACTTACAATGAGCGGTTCTTC.

This clonotype was recorded many times. The V call is TRBV7-9, the J call TRBJ2-4; possibly TRBD1 for D (6 bases). Germline loops: CDR1 SEHNR, CDR2 FQNEAQ (reference sequence). V lost 4 bases and J 4 bases, leaving 11 bases between the germline ends. The length of the CDR3 is 14 residues. The CDR3 DNA sequence: TGTGCCAGCAGCTCCTACAGGGAAAAAAACATTCAGTACTTC. Residues: CASSSYREKNIQYF.

This clonotype has more than one count but fewer than ten. The chain joins TRBV20-1 to TRBJ2-5; D assignment may be TRBD1 or TRBD2 (5 bases each). The J call may be faulty, since TRBJ2-1 better matches the DNA end. The CDR3 runs to 13 residues. Germline CDR1 reads DFQATT; CDR2 reads SNEGSKA (reference sequence). CDR3 region: CSARGWGYNEQFF. The CDR3 bases are TGCAGTGCTAGAGGCTGGGGGTACAATGAGCAGTTCTTC.

This clonotype has just a few counts. The chain links TRBV5-1 to TRBJ2-3; D is ambiguous. The CDR3 contains 15 residues. Germline V gene sequence: CDR1 SGHRS, CDR2 YFSETQ. V dropped 4 bases and J dropped 0 bases, with 12 bases sitting between them. The CDR3 coding sequence is TGCGCCAGCAGCCGCAATAGCTTGAGCACAGATACGCAGTATTTT. It codes for CASSRNSLSTDTQYF.

The rearrangement links TRBV18 to TRBJ2-5; the D is unclear. The better agreement between TRBJ2-7 and the DNA end casts doubt on the J call. The CDR3 is made up of 13 amino acids. In germline, CDR1 is KGHSH, CDR2 LQKENI. CDR3 sequence: CASSPAASYEQYF. The CDR3 nucleotides read TGTGCCAGCTCACCAGCTGCCTCCTACGAGCAGTACTTC.

This chain uses TRBV7-2 with TRBJ2-4; weak D call: TRBD2 (7 bases). The CDR3 spans 14 residues. V was clipped by 0 bases and J by 8 bases, with 11 bases between them. The germline CDR1 and CDR2 sequences are SGHTA and FQGNSA. The CDR3 spells CASSLAGGQDIQYF. Written as DNA, the CDR3 is TGTGCCAGCAGCTTAGCGGGGGGGCAGGACATTCAGTACTTC.

V is TRBV20-1 and J is TRBJ2-3, with TRBD2 as a possible D gene (6 bases). V lost 4 bases, J lost 6 bases, and 14 bases lay in between. Germline assignment: CDR1 DFQATT and CDR2 SNEGSKA (reference sequence). This CDR3 has 13 residues. Here the CDR3 reads CSAIRGNTDTQYF. In nucleotides, the CDR3 is TGCAGTGCTATTCGCGGGAATACTGATACGCAGTATTTT.